This T cell receptor (beta chain) derives from a study of blood T cell repertoires in COVID-19. Background on the study: The United States, Italy and Spain provided the acute and convalescent COVID-19 samples. The cDNA or gDNA used as material had been derived from T cells, B-cell-depleted T cells, or PBMCs.

Study processing details: The authors estimated nucleated cell counts from reference gene primer amplification. Sequencing was performed with immunoSEQ multiplex PCR; in TCRdb, only in-frame clones are kept and a portion is missing. V and J calls and clone size follow that table, whereas D and trimming were derived from the DNA. The data show some 330,000 clones, around 89% seen once. The CDR3 spans 13 residues. Germline assignment: CDR1 SGHAT and CDR2 FQDESV (reference sequence). Trimming took 5 bases from V and 2 from J, leaving 9 bases between them. The receptor's source is a woman in her forties or fifties with active or convalescent COVID-19. The chain uses TRBV11-1 and TRBJ2-5; tentative D call: TRBD2 (6 bases). The specimen sequenced was peripheral blood. This chain's CDR3 is CASSLGLQETQYF. CDR3 DNA: TGTGCCAGCAGCCTGGGACTGCAAGAGACCCAGTACTTC.